Listed below are T cell receptor beta chains from one sample, sequenced in a study of blood T cells in healthy people across ages. Via MiXCR, TCRdb re-called the 5' RACE reads, giving one row per CDR3 protein. The sample comprises 600,000 or so distinct CDR3 sequences, around 50% of which are singletons, and approximately 23% rests with the top ten. Specimen: blood. The receptors here all came from a man older than 75 in good health. Each CDR3 is given with its conserved first and last residue. D genes are given only for firm matches. Clone size is shown for a subset of rows, as once, few, many or a class of expanded clone.

few,TRBV7-2,NA,TRBJ2-1,TGTGCCAGCAGCCTCCAACCATGGGGGCCGCATAATGAGCAGTTCTTC,CASSLQPWGPHNEQFF
once,TRBV11-2,NA,TRBJ1-2,TGTGCCAGCAGCTTAGGCGGATACGACTATGGCTACACCTTC,CASSLGGYDYGYTF
many,TRBV7-9,NA,TRBJ2-7,TGTGCCAGCAGCTTCCCAGTAGGCGAGCAGTACTTC,CASSFPVGEQYF
NA,TRBV6-1,NA,TRBJ2-7,TGTGCCAGCAGTGAAATTGCCGAGCAGTACTTC,CASSEIAEQYF
NA,TRBV28,NA,TRBJ2-5,TGTGCCAGCACGGATGGGGCAGGGGTGAATCGGTACTTC,CASTDGAGVNRYF
few,TRBV28,TRBD2,TRBJ2-5,TGTGCCAGCAGTTTTACTAGCGGGTTCCAAGAGACCCAGTACTTC,CASSFTSGFQETQYF
few,TRBV27,NA,TRBJ2-7,TGTGCCAGCAGTAACCCGCGGGGCAGGGAACACGAGCAGTACTTC,CASSNPRGREHEQYF
NA,TRBV5-1,NA,TRBJ1-5,TGCGCCAGCAGCTTGGCGGCAGGGGAGGGCCAGCCCCAGCATTTT,CASSLAAGEGQPQHF
few,TRBV12-3/TRBV12-4,TRBD2,TRBJ2-1,TGTGCCAGCAGTTTAGGGATAGCGGGGAGCAATGAGCAGTTCTTC,CASSLGIAGSNEQFF
few,TRBV14,NA,TRBJ2-7,TGTGCCAGCAGCCCGACCCTAACCTACGAGCAGTACTTC,CASSPTLTYEQYF
few,TRBV27,NA,TRBJ1-1,TGTGCCAGCAGTTTATGGTGGGGGACTGAAGCTTTCTTT,CASSLWWGTEAFF
NA,TRBV6-5,NA,TRBJ1-1,TGTGCCAGCAGTTACTCCGGCGCTCGTAACACTGAAGCTTTCTTT,CASSYSGARNTEAFF
few,TRBV7-2,NA,TRBJ1-2,TGTGCCAGCGCTGCGGGGGACTATGGCTACACCTTC,CASAAGDYGYTF
few,TRBV12-3/TRBV12-4,NA,TRBJ2-5,TGTGCCAGCAGGCCCTTTGCGGCCCAAGAGACCCAGTACTTC,CASRPFAAQETQYF